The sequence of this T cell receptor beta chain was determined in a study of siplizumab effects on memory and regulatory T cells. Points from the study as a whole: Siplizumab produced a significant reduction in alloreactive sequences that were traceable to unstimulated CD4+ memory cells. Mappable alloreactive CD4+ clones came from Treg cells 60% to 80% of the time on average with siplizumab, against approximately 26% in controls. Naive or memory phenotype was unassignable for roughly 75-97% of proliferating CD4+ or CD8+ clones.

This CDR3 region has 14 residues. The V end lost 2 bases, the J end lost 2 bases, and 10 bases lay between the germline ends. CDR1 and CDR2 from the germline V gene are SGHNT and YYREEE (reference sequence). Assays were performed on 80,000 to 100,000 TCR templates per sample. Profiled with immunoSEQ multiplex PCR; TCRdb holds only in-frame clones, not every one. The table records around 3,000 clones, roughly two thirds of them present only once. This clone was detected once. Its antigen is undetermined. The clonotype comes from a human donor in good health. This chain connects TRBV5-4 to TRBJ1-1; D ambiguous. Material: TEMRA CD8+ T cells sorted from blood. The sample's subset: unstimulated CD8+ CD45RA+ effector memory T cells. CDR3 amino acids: CASSFYGVNTEAFF. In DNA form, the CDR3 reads TGTGCCAGCAGCTTTTATGGGGTTAACACTGAAGCTTTCTTT.